This TCR beta chain stems from a study of blood T cell repertoires in COVID-19. In the authors' workflow: Researchers report that nucleated cell counts were estimated from reference gene primer amplification. Using immunoSEQ multiplex PCR, the repertoire was profiled, and TCRdb retains in-frame clones only, with some absent. For V, J and clone size, that table is used; D and trimming come from the DNA. Of approximately 200,000 clones listed, 70% to 90% are singletons. From germline, CDR1 is SGHRS and CDR2 YFSETQ. The CDR3 extends over 13 amino acids. V lost 3 bases and J 5 bases, leaving 11 bases between the germline ends.

This TCR was recovered from a young man with active or convalescent COVID-19. The rearrangement uses TRBV5-1 and TRBJ2-5; perhaps TRBD2 as D (5 bases). Material: peripheral blood. The CDR3 region has the DNA TGCGCCAGCAGCTGGACTTCCCCTGAGACCCAGTACTTC. It translates to CASSWTSPETQYF.